The 31 T cell receptor beta chains below all came from one sample that was sequenced in a study of T cell responses to AZD1222 COVID-19 vaccine (TCRdb year 2021). Receptor amplification or capture employed the immunoSEQ multiplex PCR assay. Drawn from immuneACCESS, this table holds only the in-frame rearrangements with V and J called that TCRdb kept. Clones are partly lost; checked studies trace under half to an unresolved V gene and leave the rest unexplained. The sample table shows 88,000 or so clones, and 89% are seen once. The ten largest clones represent approximately 2.5% of the sample. Interpreted using the paper, the time point label stands for: baseline before first vaccination. Here the sequenced sample was peripheral blood, taken on day 0 of AZD1222 vaccination. The receptor set was obtained from an adult in good health.

This chain links TRBV6-2 or TRBV6-3 with TRBJ2-7; D tentatively reads TRBD1 or TRBD2 (5 bases each). Germline lookup yields CDR1 MNHEY and CDR2 SVGEGT. CDR3 length: 18 residues. Trimming pared 1 base from V and 0 bases from J, leaving 19 bases between. The CDR3 sequence: CASSYFTKSGPSSYEQYF. The CDR3 bases are TGTGCCAGCAGTTACTTCACCAAGTCGGGACCCAGCTCCTACGAGCAGTACTTC.

The gene calls are TRBV27 and TRBJ2-7; the D gene is possibly TRBD1 (6 bases). Germline V gives CDR1 MNHEY, CDR2 SMNVEV (reference sequence). V was clipped by 5 bases and J by 0 bases, with 14 bases between them. CDR3 length equals 15 residues. CDR3 sequence reads: CASSPQGPSSYEQYF. The CDR3 DNA is TGTGCCAGCAGTCCACAGGGCCCCAGCTCCTACGAGCAGTACTTC.

The CDR3 loop is CASSITAPSYEQYF. CDR3 DNA: TGTGCCAGTAGTATCACCGCCCCCTCCTACGAGCAGTACTTC. The chain is built from TRBV19 and TRBJ2-7; D not certain. CDR3 length equals 14 residues. CDR1 is LNHDA and CDR2 is SQIVND in the germline V gene (reference sequence). Trimming took 3 bases from V and 0 from J, leaving 9 bases between them.

The J gene is TRBJ1-2, the V gene TRBV12-3 or TRBV12-4, with a weak D call TRBD1 (6 bases). V shed 8 bases and J shed 3 bases, with 13 bases lying between them. The CDR3 sequence is 13 residues long. The CDR3 region is CASLRGGDYGYTF. CDR3 sequence (DNA): TGTGCCAGCTTGAGAGGGGGGGACTATGGCTACACCTTC.

The table lists this clone with a few counts. The J gene is TRBJ2-1, the V gene TRBV3-1 (or the pseudogene TRBV3-2), with 14 bases identical to TRBD2. The V gene's germline CDR1 is LGHDT and CDR2 YNNKEL (reference sequence). V was pared by 7 bases and J by 7 bases, with 6 bases of the junction left unmatched. The CDR3 is 15 amino acids. The CDR3: CASTRGTSGGNEQFF. In nucleotides, the CDR3 is TGTGCCAGCACCCGGGGGACTAGCGGGGGAAATGAGCAGTTCTTC.

The V gene is TRBV18, the J gene TRBJ1-5, with D hard to call. Between the trimmed V and J ends, which lost 3 bases and 5 bases, there was a span of 8 bases. CDR3 length: 13 amino acids. From germline, CDR1 is KGHSH and CDR2 LQKENI. CDR3 DNA sequence: TGTGCCAGCTCACCGGGTCGGGATCAGCCCCAGCATTTT. Translating gives CASSPGRDQPQHF.

On this clone: Other DNA sequences from this sample encode an identical CDR3 as well. The chain uses TRBV7-3 and TRBJ2-3, with 10 bases matching TRBD2. The CDR3 is made up of 14 amino acids. CDR1 and CDR2 from the germline V gene are SGHTA and FQGTGA. J lost 1 base, V lost 6 bases, and 1 base had no gene match. The CDR3 region has the DNA TGTGCCAGCAGTCTAGCGGGGGGCACAGATACGCAGTATTTT. It translates to CASSLAGGTDTQYF.

V is TRBV7-9 and J is TRBJ1-2; D call uncertain. V was shortened by 2 bases and J by 8 bases, with 9 bases between the two germline ends. Germline V gene data show CDR1 as SEHNR and CDR2 as FQNEAQ (reference sequence). This CDR3 is built from 12 residues. The CDR3: CASSLTGEGYTF. In DNA form, the CDR3 reads TGTGCCAGCAGCTTAACGGGAGAGGGCTACACCTTC.

J is TRBJ1-4 and V is TRBV10-3; D remains ambiguous. This CDR3 has 12 residues. V lost 0 bases and J lost 8, with 4 bases in between. Germline lookup yields CDR1 ENHRY and CDR2 SYGVKD. CDR3 residues: CAISESREKLFF. In nucleotides, the CDR3 is TGTGCCATCAGTGAGTCGAGAGAAAAACTGTTTTTT.

The chain combines TRBV27 with TRBJ1-1; TRBD1 might be the D (5 bases). V was cut by 2 bases and J by 4 bases, with 23 bases left in between. Germline CDR1 MNHEY, CDR2 SMNVEV (reference sequence). The CDR3 is 18 amino acids. The chain's CDR3 is CASSLATRQGKSRTEAFF. DNA of the CDR3: TGTGCCAGCAGTTTAGCAACTAGGCAGGGCAAGAGTCGCACTGAAGCTTTCTTT.

This clone was seen just once. The chain is built from TRBV7-9 and TRBJ2-5, with 8 bases lining up with TRBD1. The germline V gene encodes CDR1 SEHNR and CDR2 FQNEAQ (reference sequence). This CDR3 spans 14 amino acids. V lost 5 bases, J lost 7 bases, and 9 bases stayed unmatched. CDR3 sequence: CASSPDRASGTQYF. CDR3 nucleotide sequence: TGTGCCAGCAGCCCGGACAGGGCATCAGGGACCCAGTACTTC. Variable domain in full (rest from reference TRBV7-9 and TRBJ2-5): DTGVSQNPRHKITKRGQNVTFRCDPISEHNRLYWYRQTLGQGPEFLTYFQNEAQLEKSRLLSDRFSAERPKGSFSTLEIQRTEQGDSAMYLCASSPDRASGTQYFGPGTRLLVL.

The V gene is TRBV6-5, the J gene TRBJ1-4, with 7 bases aligning to TRBD1. V was clipped by 6 bases and J by 4 bases; unmatched bases: 5. Germline values: CDR1 MNHEY, CDR2 SVGAGI. This CDR3 region has 14 residues. CDR3 sequence: CASRTGQNNEKLFF. For the CDR3, the DNA is TGTGCCAGCAGAACGGGACAGAATAATGAAAAACTGTTTTTT.

This clone was counted between two and nine times. The DNA of the CDR3 is TGTGCCATCAGCCCGGAGGAGTACAATGAGCAGTTCTTC. Protein sequence: CAISPEEYNEQFF. This chain joins TRBV10-3 and TRBJ2-1, with D perhaps TRBD2 (5 bases). The CDR3 is 13 residues long. Germline-derived CDR1 and CDR2 are ENHRY and SYGVKD. The V end lost 6 bases, the J end lost 4 bases, and 10 bases lay between the germline ends.

A single count supports this clone. The chain carries TRBV19 and TRBJ2-7; 7 nucleotides align to TRBD1. V shed 4 bases, J shed 0 bases, and the junction held 3 bases outside the gene matches. The CDR3 sequence is 14 residues long. CDR1 LNHDA and CDR2 SQIVND come from the germline V gene (reference sequence). The CDR3 sequence: CASSRRTGSYEQYF. In DNA, the CDR3 is TGTGCCAGTAGTAGAAGGACAGGCTCCTACGAGCAGTACTTC.

The CDR3 is CASRTGTGDSPLHF. CDR3 in DNA: TGTGCCAGCAGGACCGGGACAGGGGATTCACCCCTCCACTTT. The chain employs TRBV6-5 and TRBJ1-6, with 10 bases fitting TRBD1. CDR3 size: 14 residues. V shed 6 bases, J shed 8 bases, and the junction held 4 bases outside the gene matches. Germline V gene data show CDR1 as MNHEY and CDR2 as SVGAGI.

The chain links TRBV4-2 to TRBJ1-5; a weak D match, TRBD1 (5 bases). CDR3 length equals 16 residues. Looked up from germline, CDR1 is LGHNA and CDR2 is YNFKEQ. Between the trimmed V and J ends, which lost 0 bases and 6 bases, there was a span of 15 bases. CDR3 nucleotide sequence: TGTGCCAGCAGCCAAGATGGGGTAGGGGACGGTCAGCCCCAGCATTTT. Amino acids: CASSQDGVGDGQPQHF.

The chain carries TRBV19 and TRBJ2-7; D is possibly TRBD1 or TRBD2 (5 bases each). Germline V CDR1 and CDR2: LNHDA, SQIVND (reference sequence). The V gene lost 6 bases and the J gene lost 0 bases, with 15 bases spanning the gap. The CDR3 is 15 residues long. The CDR3 DNA sequence: TGTGCCAGTAGACGGGACCGTTCCCCCTCCTACGAGCAGTACTTC. It translates to CASRRDRSPSYEQYF.

This chain connects TRBV5-1 to TRBJ2-7; no clear D gene. The CDR3 runs 11 residues. V was pared by 5 bases and J by 5 bases, with 8 bases between. Per germline, CDR1 SGHRS and CDR2 YFSETQ. The CDR3 protein is CASRVGNEQYF. In DNA, the CDR3 is TGCGCCAGCAGGGTGGGTAACGAGCAGTACTTC.

The chain is built from TRBV18 and TRBJ2-3; D may match TRBD1 or TRBD2 (5 bases each). Trimming removed 2 bases from V and 2 bases from J, with 11 bases in between. Germline V gene lookup returns CDR1 KGHSH and CDR2 LQKENI. CDR3 length: 15 amino acids. The CDR3 DNA reads as TGTGCCAGCTCACCATTGGGACCCCCCACAGATACGCAGTATTTT. It specifies CASSPLGPPTDTQYF.

The chain couples TRBV4-3 to TRBJ2-5; 7 positions match TRBD1. CDR3 length equals 16 residues. Losses at the gene ends were 0 bases for V and 4 bases for J; bases not matched to a gene: 8. CDR1 is LGHNA, CDR2 YSLEER, per germline. CDR3 residues: CASSQEGSRGRETQYF. The CDR3 bases are TGCGCCAGCAGCCAAGAAGGATCAAGGGGGCGAGAGACCCAGTACTTC.

V is TRBV30 and J is TRBJ2-7; 10 bases agree with TRBD1. Trimming took 1 base from V and 4 from J; bases not matched to a gene: 7. Germline lookup yields CDR1 GTSNPN and CDR2 SVGIG (reference sequence). The CDR3 has 15 amino acids. CDR3 in DNA: TGTGCCTGGAGTGCAGCCCCGGACAGGGGGTACGAGCAGTACTTC. Translation gives CAWSAAPDRGYEQYF.

V gene TRBV14 combines with J gene TRBJ1-1, with TRBD1 matching over 7 bases. This CDR3 has 13 residues. Germline values: CDR1 SGHDN, CDR2 FVKESK. V trimming: 4 bases; J trimming: 11 bases; junction bases outside the gene matches: 10. The CDR3 bases are TGTGCCAGCAGCCGACCGCAGACAGGGCAGGCTTTCTTT. Translation gives CASSRPQTGQAFF.

The chain links TRBV3-1 (or the pseudogene TRBV3-2) to TRBJ1-1, with D perhaps matching TRBD1 (5 bases). V was trimmed by 1 base and J by 11 bases, leaving 8 bases between them. CDR3 length: 11 residues. Germline loops: CDR1 LGHDT, CDR2 YNNKEL (reference sequence). CDR3 bases: TGTGCCAGCAGCCAAGGGGCAGGGGCTTTCTTT. Amino acids: CASSQGAGAFF.

The chain recombines TRBV7-8 with TRBJ2-7, with 9 bases fitting TRBD2. The CDR3 totals 16 residues. The ends lost 1 base at V and 9 bases at J; junction bases unmatched: 13. CDR1 and CDR2 (germline): SGHVS, FQNEAQ. CDR3 bases: TGTGCCAGCAGCTTAGTTCGGCGGGAGGGCCGGCGTTTGCAGTACTTC. It is translated as CASSLVRREGRRLQYF.

This sequence joins TRBV11-2 and TRBJ1-6; 10 bases map to TRBD1. V shed 2 bases, J shed 5 bases, and the junction held 6 bases outside the gene matches. There are 17 residues in the CDR3. Germline-derived CDR1 and CDR2 are SGHAT and FQNNGV. The DNA of the CDR3 is TGTGCCAGCAGCTTATTTGACAGGGGGCGAAATAATTCACCCCTCCACTTT. Protein product: CASSLFDRGRNNSPLHF.

V is TRBV19 and J is TRBJ1-2, with 8 bases that match TRBD1. CDR3 length equals 17 residues. CDR1 and CDR2 from the germline V gene are LNHDA and SQIVND (reference sequence). V shed 4 bases, J shed 2 bases, and the junction held 12 bases outside the gene matches. The CDR3 sequence: CASSTSDRAIKNYGYTF. The CDR3, as DNA: TGTGCCAGTAGTACATCGGACAGGGCAATTAAAAACTATGGCTACACCTTC. Combining the CDR3 with reference TRBV19 and TRBJ1-2 gives the whole variable domain DGGITQSPKYLFRKEGQNVTLSCEQNLNHDAMYWYRQDPGQGLRLIYYSQIVNDFQKGDIAEGYSVSREKKESFPLTVTSAQKNPTAFYLCASSTSDRAIKNYGYTFGSGTRLTVV.

This clone was counted between two and nine times. J is TRBJ1-5 and V is TRBV19; D unresolved. The germline V and J ends were trimmed by 5 bases and 0 bases, with 11 bases remaining between them. Germline V gives CDR1 LNHDA, CDR2 SQIVND (reference sequence). The CDR3 has 15 residues. The CDR3 sequence: CASSADVNSNQPQHF. The DNA of the CDR3 is TGTGCCAGTAGTGCGGACGTTAATAGCAATCAGCCCCAGCATTTT.

V gene TRBV6-2 or TRBV6-3 combines with J gene TRBJ1-2; 7 positions agree with TRBD1. This CDR3 contains 15 residues. Germline V gene sequence: CDR1 MNHEY, CDR2 SVGEGT. V shed 4 bases and J 8 bases; nucleotides not matched to a gene: 13. Here the CDR3 reads CASSSDREEVGGYTF. The DNA for the CDR3 is TGTGCCAGCAGTTCCGACAGGGAAGAAGTGGGAGGCTACACCTTC.

The chain is built from TRBV7-2 and TRBJ2-5; 9 positions match TRBD2. The CDR3 is 13 amino acids. CDR1 and CDR2 from the germline V gene are SGHTA and FQGNSA. The V segment lost 3 bases and the J segment 5 bases; nucleotides outside the gene matches: 1. CDR3 nucleotide sequence: TGTGCCAGCAGCTTTGCGGGAGGGGAGACCCAGTACTTC. Translating it yields CASSFAGGETQYF.

This clone was counted a single time. The chain has TRBV4-1 and TRBJ2-1, with 9 bases fitting TRBD2. From germline, CDR1 is MGHRA and CDR2 YSYEKL. V lost 3 bases and J lost 7; bases outside the gene matches: 13. The CDR3 covers 17 residues. The CDR3 DNA is TGCGCCAGCAGCCAGGGCCATAGCGGGAGAGGTCGGAATGAGCAGTTCTTC. As protein: CASSQGHSGRGRNEQFF.

V usage is TRBV5-1 and J usage is TRBJ2-5; D ambiguous. V shed 0 bases and J shed 5 bases, with 5 bases lying between them. CDR3 size: 12 residues. Germline-derived CDR1 and CDR2 are SGHRS and YFSETQ. The DNA of the CDR3 is TGCGCCAGCAGCTTGGCCGAGGAGACCCAGTACTTC. Protein: CASSLAEETQYF.